A selection of T cell receptor beta chains follows, all from one sample in a study of cytomegalovirus exposure and HLA in healthy donors. TCRdb's copy holds only in-frame clones and misses some; the assay was immunoSEQ multiplex PCR. Here the sample spans under 200,000 clones, about 75% being singletons. The sequenced sample was PBMCs. These receptors all stem from a male donor in good health and CMV-seropositive. Both conserved end residues are part of each CDR3.

V	J	CDR3
TRBV12-5	TRBJ1-1	CASGLSPTGVDTEAFF
TRBV15	TRBJ2-5	CATSGAGETQYF
TRBV7-2	TRBJ2-5	CASSLGRQETQYF
TRBV5-8	TRBJ2-1	CASSLWGSPDEQFF
TRBV5-1	TRBJ1-6	CASSPRLSGLSSYNSPLHF
TRBV4-1	TRBJ2-5	CATGGSGLETQYF
TRBV6-1	TRBJ1-2	CASSLQGSSYGYTF
TRBV7-2	TRBJ2-1	CASSRTSGGASAYEQFF
TRBV30	TRBJ2-7	CAWSVMQGDSYEQYF
TRBV5-1	TRBJ2-3	CASSPGGGTDTQYF
TRBV9	TRBJ1-3	CASSARGDGNTIYF
TRBV30	TRBJ2-7	CAWSVSGAPGEQYF
TRBV4-3	TRBJ1-3	CASSQDATAGNTIYF
TRBV28	TRBJ1-1	CASMVRNTEAFF
TRBV4-1	TRBJ2-5	CASSRIGGGAGTQYF
TRBV6-1	TRBJ1-2	CASSVRTGLGGYTF
TRBV10-1	TRBJ2-7	CASGRPGQGRNEQYF
TRBV19	TRBJ1-4	CASSIGTGDEKLFF
TRBV7-2	TRBJ2-5	CASSLATGDWETQYF
TRBV7-2	TRBJ2-6	CASSFSGISGANVLTF
TRBV2	TRBJ2-1	CAASVSYNEQFF
TRBV5-1	TRBJ1-1	CASSPGTGLVTEAFF
TRBV7-2	TRBJ2-2	CASSLGRRETGELFF
TRBV5-1	TRBJ2-1	CASSLDNNEQFF
TRBV5-1	TRBJ1-1	CASSPMAGVNTEAFF
TRBV7-9	TRBJ2-2	CSSSPRDSNTGELFF
TRBV6-6	TRBJ2-7	CASSSQDSPFFGDF
TRBV7-2	TRBJ2-4	CASSLEAGAGNIQYF
TRBV5-1	TRBJ1-1	CASSLTNTEAFF
TRBV27	TRBJ1-2	CASSLSREARYTF
TRBV7-9	TRBJ1-3	CASSRTGSGAGNTIYF
TRBV2	TRBJ1-2	CASSPGDLRGYTF
TRBV5-1	TRBJ1-5	CASSLGGGQPQHF
TRBV27	TRBJ1-1	CASRFGHSLGTEAFF
TRBV5-1	TRBJ2-1	CASSLGEIEQFF
TRBV5-1	TRBJ2-1	CASSRLAGVPSFF
TRBV11-2	TRBJ1-5	CASSLGQGVNQPQHF
TRBV27	TRBJ2-5	CASSWGQGATQETQYF
TRBV18	TRBJ1-5	CASSPPLGGNQPQHF
TRBV30	TRBJ1-1	CAWRRGGAGGGAFF
TRBV7-3	TRBJ2-3	CASSSGTSRTDTQYF
TRBV2	TRBJ1-5	CASSAPGQAVNQPQHF
TRBV30	TRBJ2-3	CAGSGGATDTQYF
TRBV6-6	TRBJ1-3	CASSKEGNRNTIYF
TRBV11-3	TRBJ2-1	CASSETSGGLGEQFF
TRBV5-3	TRBJ2-3	CARSSIEGQDGSDTQYF
TRBV29-1	TRBJ2-3	CSVDLTSGAITDTQYF
TRBV12-5	TRBJ2-2	CASGLVRAGGLHRNTGELFF
TRBV4-1	TRBJ2-5	CASSQTGRGSETQYF
TRBV15	TRBJ2-1	CATSRARWQGINNEQFF
TRBV6-1	TRBJ1-4	CASTVQLNNEKLFF
TRBV4-1	TRBJ1-2	CASSQMLGRRDSHGYTF
TRBV30	TRBJ1-1	CAWRQTGTEAFF
TRBV2	TRBJ2-7	CASSDGAGRAYEQYF